This TCR beta chain was sequenced during a study of CXCR3-negative and CXCR3-positive naive CD8 T cells. Concerning this clonotype itself: Its antigen is still unknown.

5' RACE that incorporated UMI labels was used to prepare the TRB cDNA libraries. From the 5' RACE reads, TCRdb lists one entry per CDR3 protein and no DNA. Recorded for this sample: tens of thousands of distinct CDR3 sequences. Findings and limits, study-wide: Naive subsets did not differ in surface CD5, and TRB CDR3 properties served to infer TCR strength. TRB CDR3s were more hydrophobic in CXCR3-positive than in CXCR3-negative naive cells.

Germline assignment: CDR1 MNHNS and CDR2 SASEGT. The CDR3 runs to 16 residues. This TCR came from a human donor in good health. Some clones in this sample may be carry-over from other donors' samples. J is TRBJ2-6 and V is TRBV6-1. The sample was naive CXCR3+ CD8+ T cells from blood. As for subset: CD45RO-CCR7+CD27+CD95- naive CD8+ T cells expressing CXCR3 (TNR3+). CDR3 sequence reads: CASSVQWGTGANVLTF.